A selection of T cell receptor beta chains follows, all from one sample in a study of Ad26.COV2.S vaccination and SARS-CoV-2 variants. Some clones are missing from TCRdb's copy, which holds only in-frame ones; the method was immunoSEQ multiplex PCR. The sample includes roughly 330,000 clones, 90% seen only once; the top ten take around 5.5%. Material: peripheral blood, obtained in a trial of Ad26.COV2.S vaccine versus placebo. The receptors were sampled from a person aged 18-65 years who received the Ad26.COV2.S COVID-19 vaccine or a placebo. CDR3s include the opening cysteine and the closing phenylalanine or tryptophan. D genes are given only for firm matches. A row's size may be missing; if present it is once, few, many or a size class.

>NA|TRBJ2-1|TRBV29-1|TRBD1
CSGQGFRQGDEQFF
TGCAGCGGTCAGGGCTTCAGACAGGGAGATGAGCAGTTCTTC
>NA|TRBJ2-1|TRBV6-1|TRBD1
CASSGYRDRGVYEQFF
TGTGCCAGCAGTGGATACCGGGACAGGGGTGTCTATGAGCAGTTCTTC
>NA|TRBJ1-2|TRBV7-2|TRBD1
CASSLETGGYGYTF
TGTGCCAGCAGCTTAGAGACAGGGGGCTATGGCTACACCTTC
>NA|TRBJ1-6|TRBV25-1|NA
CASSESGKGDNSPLHF
TGTGCCAGCAGTGAATCGGGAAAGGGAGATAATTCACCCCTCCACTTT
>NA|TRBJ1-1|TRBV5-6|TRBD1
CASSLYGQGASTEAFF
TGTGCCAGCAGCTTGTATGGACAGGGGGCGAGCACTGAAGCTTTCTTT
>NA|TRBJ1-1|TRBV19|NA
CASSPGWGALNTEAFF
TGTGCCAGTAGTCCAGGGTGGGGGGCGCTGAACACTGAAGCTTTCTTT
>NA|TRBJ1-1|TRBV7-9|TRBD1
CASRQGEDTEAFF
TGTGCCAGCAGGCAGGGGGAGGACACTGAAGCTTTCTTT
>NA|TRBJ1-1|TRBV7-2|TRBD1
CASRRGGGSTEAFF
TGTGCCAGCAGGAGGGGAGGGGGCTCCACTGAAGCTTTCTTT
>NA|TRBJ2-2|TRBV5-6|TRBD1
CASSFPGQGRVTGELFF
TGTGCCAGCAGCTTTCCGGGACAGGGTAGGGTCACCGGGGAGCTGTTTTTT
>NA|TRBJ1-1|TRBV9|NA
CASDTPNTEAFF
TGTGCCAGCGATACACCGAACACTGAAGCTTTCTTT
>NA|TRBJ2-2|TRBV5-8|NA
CASSFYPGSNTGELFF
TGTGCCAGCAGCTTTTATCCGGGTTCGAACACCGGGGAGCTGTTTTTT
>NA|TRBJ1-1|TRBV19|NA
CASSHNRDNTEAFF
TGTGCCAGTAGTCATAACAGGGACAACACTGAAGCTTTCTTT
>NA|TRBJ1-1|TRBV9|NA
CASSGPGRSTEAFF
TGTGCCAGCAGTGGGCCTGGGAGGTCGACTGAAGCTTTCTTT
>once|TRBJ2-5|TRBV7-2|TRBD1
CASSFIDRGMQETQYF
TGTGCCAGCAGTTTCATAGACAGGGGGATGCAAGAGACCCAGTACTTC
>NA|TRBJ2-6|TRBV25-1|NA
CAGGANVLTF
TGTGCGGGAGGGGCCAACGTCCTGACTTTC
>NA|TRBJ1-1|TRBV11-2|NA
CASSLVPHFWAVPNTEAFF
TGTGCCAGCAGCTTAGTTCCCCATTTTTGGGCGGTTCCGAACACTGAAGCTTTCTTT
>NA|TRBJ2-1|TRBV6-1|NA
CASSDQGYLITNEQFF
TGTGCCAGCAGTGATCAGGGCTACTTAATTACCAATGAGCAGTTCTTC
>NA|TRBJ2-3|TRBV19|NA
CASSITGTDTQYF
TGTGCCAGTAGTATAACCGGCACAGATACGCAGTATTTT
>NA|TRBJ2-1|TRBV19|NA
CASSWNRDEQFF
TGTGCCAGTAGCTGGAATAGGGATGAGCAGTTCTTC
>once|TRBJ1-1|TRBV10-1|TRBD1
CASSPGQGEMNTEAFF
TGCGCCAGCAGCCCGGGACAGGGCGAAATGAACACTGAAGCTTTCTTT
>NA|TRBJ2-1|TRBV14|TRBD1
CASGGQFNEQFF
TGTGCCAGCGGGGGACAGTTCAATGAGCAGTTCTTC
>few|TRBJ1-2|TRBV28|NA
CASSSPAAATRYGYTF
TGTGCCAGCAGTTCCCCCGCGGCAGCAACGAGATATGGCTACACCTTC
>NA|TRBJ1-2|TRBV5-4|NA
CASSPAGDYGYTF
TGTGCCAGCAGCCCCGCCGGCGACTATGGCTACACCTTC
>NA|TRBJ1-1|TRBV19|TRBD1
CASSMQDRGLENTEAFF
TGTGCCAGTAGTATGCAGGACAGGGGGCTAGAGAACACTGAAGCTTTCTTT
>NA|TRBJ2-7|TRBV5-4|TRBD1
CASSSPPGQGFSYEQYF
TGTGCCAGCAGCTCACCCCCCGGACAGGGCTTCTCCTACGAGCAGTACTTC
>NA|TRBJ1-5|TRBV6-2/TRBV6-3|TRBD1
CASSYPQGAQGPQHF
TGTGCCAGCAGTTACCCCCAGGGGGCACAGGGGCCCCAGCATTTT
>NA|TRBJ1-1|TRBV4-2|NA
CASSPLRQDMNTEAFF
TGTGCCAGCAGCCCCCTTAGACAGGACATGAACACTGAAGCTTTCTTT
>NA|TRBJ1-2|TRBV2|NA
CASSSEFGGYTF
TGTGCCAGCAGCAGCGAGTTTGGTGGCTACACCTTC
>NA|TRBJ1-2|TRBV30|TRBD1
CAWSEGLFGQGKNNGYTF
TGTGCCTGGAGTGAGGGCCTGTTCGGACAGGGGAAAAATAATGGCTACACCTTC
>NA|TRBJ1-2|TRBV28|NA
CASSQVGYNYGYTF
TGTGCCAGCAGCCAAGTGGGATATAACTATGGCTACACCTTC
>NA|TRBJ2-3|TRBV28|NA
CASSFGTGGASTDTQYF
TGTGCCAGCAGTTTCGGGACGGGCGGGGCTAGCACAGATACGCAGTATTTT